This T cell receptor (beta chain) was identified during a study of cytomegalovirus exposure and HLA in healthy donors. Method: immunoSEQ multiplex PCR; TCRdb's copy keeps in-frame clones and lacks some. There are under 200,000 clones in the sample; roughly 90% occur only once, and 4.5% to 7% lies in the top ten. V lost 3 bases to trimming and J lost 5 bases, with 8 bases between them. This CDR3 comprises 12 residues. Germline CDR1 is SGHDT and CDR2 is YYEEEE. This clone was recorded once. The TCR was taken from a woman in her thirties in good health and CMV-seronegative. Sequencing was done on a sample of PBMCs. The chain carries TRBV5-6 and TRBJ1-1, with TRBD1 as a possible D gene (5 bases). The CDR3 DNA sequence: TGTGCCAGCAGCTCCAGGGCGACTGAAGCTTTCTTT. It codes for CASSSRATEAFF.